Detailed here is one T cell receptor beta chain. Its antigen is not identified. Generated by immunoSEQ multiplex PCR, the TCRdb table keeps only in-frame clones and is missing some. This table holds tens of thousands of clones, about 89% found once. This sample was included in a study of graft-versus-host responses after intestinal transplantation. As for the study in general: Multivisceral, liver-intestinal, or isolated intestinal transplants were received by the recipients. The study gave all recipients anti-thymocyte globulin induction, then tacrolimus and steroids for two to three years. Study-wide findings and caveats: Peak levels of circulating GvH clones tracked with early post-transplant HvG declines. Individuals who had graft-donor T cell macrochimerism had allografts that showed high graft-versus-host to host-versus-graft clonal ratios.

V lost 7 bases and J lost 4, with 16 bases in between. Germline CDR1 MDHEN, CDR2 SYDVKM. The CDR3 has 15 residues. Sequencing was performed on PBMCs, taken around 320 days after intestinal transplant. The V call is TRBV28, the J call TRBJ1-4; the D gene is possibly TRBD1 (6 bases). The sequence derives from a human patient who received an intestinal transplant, so some T cells may come from the graft donor. As DNA, the CDR3 is TGTGCCAGCAAGGACGGGGGGCCAGATAATGAAAAACTGTTTTTT. Amino acid sequence: CASKDGGPDNEKLFF.